This T cell receptor (beta chain) emerged from a study of regulatory T cells in long-lasting Graves disease. Notes on the study in general: No thyroid tissue was studied; the work used peripheral blood only. Persistent Graves' patients showed less TCR diversity than newly diagnosed ones.

Sequencing libraries for TCR beta were prepared with iRepertoire HTBI primers and Arm-PCR of CDR3 regions. MiXCR was run by TCRdb on the multiplex PCR reads, yielding one entry per CDR3 protein. The table shows around 460,000 distinct CDR3 sequences, with 12% to 15% occurring only once. This clonotype was recorded at least ten times. Its antigen remains unknown. Indicated time point: newly diagnosed GD, antithyroid drugs for less than 3 months. PBMCs were the source of the RNA used for TCR sequencing. Trimming pared 3 bases from V and 6 bases from J, leaving 21 bases between. The CDR3 totals 16 residues. CDR1 KGHSH and CDR2 LQKENI come from the germline V gene. These records were also assigned to another study, of T cells in Graves' hyperthyroidism and ophthalmopathy. As that study records: Not enrolled were patients with uncontrolled infection, other autoimmune disease, pregnancy or lactation.

The material sequenced was peripheral blood mononuclear cells (PBMCs), taken at new diagnosis, from a patient treated with antithyroid drugs. This receptor was obtained from a woman in her forties or fifties with Graves disease. The V and J genes are TRBV18 and TRBJ2-7; the D is unclear. CDR3 sequence: CASSPKQSVGSGEQYF. In DNA form, the CDR3 reads TGTGCCAGCTCACCGAAACAGTCAGTGGGCTCGGGCGAGCAGTACTTC.